The T cell receptor beta chain described here comes from a study of T cell clones after liver transplantation. Study as a whole: TCRbeta sequencing after a pre-transplant mixed lymphocyte reaction identified graft-donor-reactive clones, later tracked in post-transplant blood.

Sequencing was performed with immunoSEQ multiplex PCR; in TCRdb, only in-frame clones are kept and a portion is missing. The repertoire holds 55,000 to 75,000 clones, about 71% seen once, with roughly 2.8% in the top ten. Looked up from germline, CDR1 is PRHDT and CDR2 is FYEKMQ (reference sequence). This CDR3 contains 16 residues. V lost 5 bases to trimming and J lost 3 bases; unmatched junction nucleotides: 8. Sequencing used CD4+ T cells from blood, obtained at the approximately 16-month timepoint. This rearrangement joins TRBV13 to TRBJ2-3, with 10 nucleotides matching TRBD1. The receptor was isolated from a human patient who received a liver transplant. Some of the T cells may derive from the graft donor. The CDR3 coding sequence is TGTGCCAGCAGCAGTCGGACAGGGGGGAGGACAGATACGCAGTATTTT. Translation: CASSSRTGGRTDTQYF. Filled out from reference TRBV13 and TRBJ2-3, the complete variable domain reads AAGVIQSPRHLIKEKRETATLKCYPIPRHDTVYWYQQGPGQDPQFLISFYEKMQSDKGSIPDRFSAQQFSDYHSELNMSSLELGDSALYFCASSSRTGGRTDTQYFGPGTRLTVL.